This is a list of T cell receptor beta chains from one sample in a study of T-cell reconstitution after alpha-beta-depleted transplantation in children. TCRdb processed the PCR reads anew with MiXCR; each CDR3 protein has one entry. The sample includes roughly 100,000 distinct CDR3 sequences, less than 6% of them seen just once. The input for sequencing was PBMCs, mostly from graft donor cells, taken 60 days after TCRalphabeta/CD19-depleted stem cell transplant. The receptors come from a female patient aged 2 to 10 who had a stem cell transplant for Fanconi anemia, so the T cells may come from the graft donor. Both conserved end residues are part of each CDR3.

V gene: TRBV5-5
J gene: TRBJ2-2
CDR3 protein: CASSPRPAGADTGELFF

V gene: TRBV12-3/TRBV12-4
J gene: TRBJ2-5
CDR3 protein: CASSFGTSQETQYF

V gene: TRBV30
J gene: TRBJ1-3
CDR3 protein: CAWEHDRGPGNTIYF

V gene: TRBV15
J gene: TRBJ2-5
CDR3 protein: CATSRGLAGQETQYF

V gene: TRBV12-3/TRBV12-4
J gene: TRBJ2-3
CDR3 protein: CASSLRAGASGDTQYF

V gene: TRBV6-5
J gene: TRBJ2-7
CDR3 protein: CASSYSSGTDLLGYEQYF

V gene: TRBV12-3/TRBV12-4
J gene: TRBJ2-5
CDR3 protein: CASRLQGGETQYF

V gene: TRBV6-5
J gene: TRBJ2-5
CDR3 protein: CASSYSFWVQGATQYF

V gene: TRBV5-1
J gene: TRBJ1-4
CDR3 protein: CASSLAGRVGDEKLFF

V gene: TRBV20-1
J gene: TRBJ2-7
CDR3 protein: CSARGVGGLPYEQYF

V gene: TRBV7-9
J gene: TRBJ2-5
CDR3 protein: CASSLIRGQETQYF

V gene: TRBV5-1
J gene: TRBJ1-1
CDR3 protein: CASRRQQGATEAFF

V gene: TRBV7-2
J gene: TRBJ2-1
CDR3 protein: CASSRDSGGNEQFF

V gene: TRBV20-1
J gene: TRBJ2-5
CDR3 protein: CSASLAGAHETQYF

V gene: TRBV3-1
J gene: TRBJ2-6
CDR3 protein: CASSPSWGSGANVLTF

V gene: TRBV2
J gene: TRBJ2-3
CDR3 protein: CASSRTRSSTDTQYF

V gene: TRBV28
J gene: TRBJ2-3
CDR3 protein: CATKPQGHADTQYF

V gene: TRBV2
J gene: TRBJ2-4
CDR3 protein: CASSDVAGAGNIQYF

V gene: TRBV20-1
J gene: TRBJ1-2
CDR3 protein: CSATPGGNYGYTF

V gene: TRBV7-9
J gene: TRBJ2-5
CDR3 protein: CASSLGEPIEETQYF

V gene: TRBV29-1
J gene: TRBJ2-3
CDR3 protein: CSVGYRGLGTDTQYF

V gene: TRBV29-1
J gene: TRBJ2-5
CDR3 protein: CSVALGPAGGRETQYF

V gene: TRBV14
J gene: TRBJ2-7
CDR3 protein: CASSQLDRAAYEQYF

V gene: TRBV29-1
J gene: TRBJ2-1
CDR3 protein: CSVALAGAIVGEQFF

V gene: TRBV29-1
J gene: TRBJ2-5
CDR3 protein: CSVTLKDRVRQEKRETQYF

V gene: TRBV2
J gene: TRBJ2-7
CDR3 protein: CASGPTYEQYF

V gene: TRBV19
J gene: TRBJ2-1
CDR3 protein: CASRKIEASSYNEQFF

V gene: TRBV5-1
J gene: TRBJ1-2
CDR3 protein: CASSPGTGSNSFYGYTF

V gene: TRBV21-1
J gene: TRBJ2-7
CDR3 protein: CASSKEPQSRSYEQYF

V gene: TRBV5-6
J gene: TRBJ1-2
CDR3 protein: CASSFQGTGWRHYYGYTF

V gene: TRBV5-1
J gene: TRBJ2-1
CDR3 protein: CASGSNRGNWNEQFF

V gene: TRBV18
J gene: TRBJ2-7
CDR3 protein: CASSPSSGSSYEQYF

V gene: TRBV20-1
J gene: TRBJ2-1
CDR3 protein: CSASKGVYIYEQFF

V gene: TRBV4-1
J gene: TRBJ1-1
CDR3 protein: CASSHQGGQGFMINEAFF

V gene: TRBV5-1
J gene: TRBJ2-3
CDR3 protein: CASSLGDRGITDTQYF

V gene: TRBV7-2
J gene: TRBJ2-5
CDR3 protein: CASSLVRGRETQYF

V gene: TRBV20-1
J gene: TRBJ2-3
CDR3 protein: CSARVPSQTDTQYF

V gene: TRBV20-1
J gene: TRBJ2-3
CDR3 protein: CSASGLAHISDTQYF

V gene: TRBV5-1
J gene: TRBJ2-4
CDR3 protein: CASSLQGGNIQYF

V gene: TRBV20-1
J gene: TRBJ2-1
CDR3 protein: CSASVTSGRLYNEQFF

V gene: TRBV20-1
J gene: TRBJ2-5
CDR3 protein: CSASWFGDKQETQYF